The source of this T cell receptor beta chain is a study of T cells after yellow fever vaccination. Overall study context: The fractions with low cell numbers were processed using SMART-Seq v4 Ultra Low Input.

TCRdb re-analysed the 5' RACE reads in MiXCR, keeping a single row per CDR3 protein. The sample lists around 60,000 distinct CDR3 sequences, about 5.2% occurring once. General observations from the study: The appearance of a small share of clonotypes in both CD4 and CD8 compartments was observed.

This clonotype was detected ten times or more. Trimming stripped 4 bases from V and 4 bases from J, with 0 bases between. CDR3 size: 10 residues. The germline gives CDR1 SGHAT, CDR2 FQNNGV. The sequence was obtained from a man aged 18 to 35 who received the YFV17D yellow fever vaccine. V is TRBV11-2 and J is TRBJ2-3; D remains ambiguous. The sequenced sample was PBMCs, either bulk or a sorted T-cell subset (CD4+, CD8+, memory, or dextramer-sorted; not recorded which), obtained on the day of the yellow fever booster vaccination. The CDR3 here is CASSSDTQYF. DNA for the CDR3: TGTGCCAGCAGCTCAGATACGCAGTATTTT.